The 11 T cell receptor beta chains given below trace back to one sample, sequenced in a study of T cell responses to AZD1222 COVID-19 vaccine (dated by TCRdb to the early 2020s). Sample time point, as interpreted from the label and publication: about 28 days (+/-7) after the second vaccine dose. The library relied on the immunoSEQ multiplex PCR assay. TCRdb took this table from immuneACCESS and kept in-frame rearrangements with V and J called. Such tables lack part of the clones; where checked against another copy, unresolved V genes explain under half of the gap, and the rest is unexplained. For this sample there are about 110,000 clones; approximately 89% appear just once. The ten most abundant clones make up roughly 45% of the sample. This sample comprised peripheral blood, obtained 28 days after the second AZD1222 dose. Receptors were obtained from an adult who received the AZD1222 COVID-19 vaccine.

The V call is TRBV11-3, the J call TRBJ2-1, with 7 bases fitting TRBD2. V lost 0 bases and J lost 0; bases outside the gene matches: 11. Germline V gene sequence: CDR1 SGHNT, CDR2 YENEEA. The CDR3 is made up of 19 amino acids. The CDR3 protein is CASSLDPWEGAPSYNEQFF. DNA for the CDR3: TGTGCCAGCAGCTTAGATCCATGGGAGGGAGCCCCCTCCTACAATGAGCAGTTCTTC.

CDR3 coding DNA: TGCGCCAGCAGCCAAGAAGGGGGGCTGCGTCCCGAGCAGTACTTC. Translation gives CASSQEGGLRPEQYF. V and J are TRBV4-1 and TRBJ2-7, with D perhaps being TRBD1 or TRBD2 (6 bases each). The CDR3 spans 15 residues. Germline lookup yields CDR1 MGHRA and CDR2 YSYEKL. The V gene lost 0 bases and the J gene lost 6 bases, with 15 bases spanning the gap.

The V and J genes are TRBV14 and TRBJ2-7; TRBD2 matches at 14 bases. V shed 4 bases and J 3 bases; nucleotides not matched to a gene: 8. Germline V gene data show CDR1 as SGHDN and CDR2 as FVKESK. This CDR3 contains 17 residues. Here the CDR3 reads CASSRKTGTSGSYEQYF. In nucleotides, the CDR3 is TGTGCCAGCAGCCGAAAAACCGGGACTAGCGGGAGCTACGAGCAGTACTTC.

This chain links TRBV28 with TRBJ1-5, with 7 bases lining up with TRBD1. The CDR3 spans 17 residues. CDR1 is MDHEN, CDR2 SYDVKM, per germline. V lost 5 bases, J lost 1 base, and 11 bases stayed unmatched. CDR3 amino acids: CASSEGAGGQSNQPQHF. The CDR3 nucleotides read TGTGCCAGCAGTGAGGGGGCAGGAGGTCAAAGCAATCAGCCCCAGCATTTT.

This sequence joins TRBV10-3 and TRBJ2-2; TRBD2 aligns across 13 bases. After removal of 7 bases from V and 4 bases from J, the junction contained 15 bases not matched to a gene. The CDR3 totals 19 residues. Germline CDR1 ENHRY, CDR2 SYGVKD. The CDR3 coding sequence is TGTGCCATCAAGAATACTAGCGGGAGGGCCCCCTGGGCCACCGGGGAGCTGTTTTTT. This sequence encodes CAIKNTSGRAPWATGELFF.

This rearrangement joins TRBV7-9 to TRBJ2-3; the D gene could be TRBD1 or TRBD2 (5 bases each). Germline-derived CDR1 and CDR2 are SEHNR and FQNEAQ (reference sequence). CDR3 length: 16 residues. Trimming stripped 2 bases from V and 2 bases from J, with 14 bases between. CDR3 sequence: CASSLLRDPYTDTQYF. DNA for the CDR3: TGTGCCAGCAGCTTATTGAGGGACCCTTACACAGATACGCAGTATTTT.

The chain is built from TRBV6-5 and TRBJ2-4; D perhaps matches TRBD1 (6 bases). The CDR3 is made up of 15 amino acids. Germline CDR1 is MNHEY and CDR2 is SVGAGI. Trimming shortened V by 4 bases and J by 5 bases, and 15 bases separated the two germline ends. Here the CDR3 DNA reads TGTGCCAGCAGTTTCCAGGGGTTTGCGGAAAACATTCAGTACTTC. This sequence encodes CASSFQGFAENIQYF.

The gene calls are TRBV4-3 and TRBJ2-1; 9 bases agree with TRBD2. The CDR3 is 15 amino acids. Germline V gives CDR1 LGHNA, CDR2 YSLEER. V lost 3 bases and J lost 6; bases outside the gene matches: 6. The DNA of the CDR3 is TGCGCCAGCAGCCATTTAGCGGGAGATCGCAATGAGCAGTTCTTC. Translation gives CASSHLAGDRNEQFF.

The CDR3 DNA reads as TGTGCCAGTAGGGTGGGACCGATCAATCAGCCCCAGCATTTT. This encodes CASRVGPINQPQHF. The rearrangement links TRBV19 to TRBJ1-5; D possibly corresponds to TRBD1 (5 bases). Trimming took 6 bases from V and 3 from J, leaving 12 bases between them. This CDR3 is built from 14 residues. Per germline, CDR1 LNHDA and CDR2 SQIVND (reference sequence). Full variable domain (missing parts from reference TRBV19 and TRBJ1-5): DGGITQSPKYLFRKEGQNVTLSCEQNLNHDAMYWYRQDPGQGLRLIYYSQIVNDFQKGDIAEGYSVSREKKESFPLTVTSAQKNPTAFYLCASRVGPINQPQHFGDGTRLSIL.

The chain carries TRBV18 and TRBJ2-5; D possibly matches TRBD1 or TRBD2 (6 bases each). The CDR3 is made up of 13 amino acids. Trimming shortened V by 4 bases and J by 4 bases, and 10 bases separated the two germline ends. Looked up from germline, CDR1 is KGHSH and CDR2 is LQKENI. The CDR3 nucleotides read TGTGCCAGCTCACTGGAGGGGGGAGAGACCCAGTACTTC. Its protein product is CASSLEGGETQYF.

V is TRBV7-9 and J is TRBJ2-7; TRBD2 is a possible D gene (6 bases). CDR1 is SEHNR, CDR2 FQNEAQ, per germline (reference sequence). V was pared by 5 bases and J by 7 bases, with 18 bases between. CDR3 length: 14 residues. CDR3 sequence (DNA): TGTGCCAGCAGCCTGGGGGGTGGTGCTGGGGAGCAGTACTTC. This translates into CASSLGGGAGEQYF.